Below, 2 T cell receptor beta chains from the same sample are listed, as sequenced in a study of liver allograft versus peripheral blood T cells. In the study overall: Peripheral blood of the recipients supplied T cell receptor repertoires that were compared with those in transplanted livers.

TCRdb reanalysed the reads using MiXCR and keeps one entry per CDR3 protein. The data hold 3,500 to 4,000 distinct CDR3 sequences, with about a fifth observed a single time. These receptors all stem from a human patient who had a liver transplant. Some T cells may be transferred from the graft donor.

This clonotype was picked up a small number of times. J is TRBJ2-7 and V is TRBV28; D unresolved. Trimming took 1 base from V and 3 from J, leaving 7 bases between them. This CDR3 region has 13 residues. Germline V gene data show CDR1 as MDHEN and CDR2 as SYDVKM. The CDR3 reads CASSLSHFYEQYF. CDR3 DNA: TGTGCCAGCAGTTTATCTCACTTCTACGAGCAGTACTTC.

In regard to this clonotype: This may stem from a read error, because a much larger clone lies one nucleotide away. This chain links TRBV2 with TRBJ2-1, with D unclear. The CDR3 loop spans 15 amino acids. Germline V gene sequence: CDR1 SNHLY, CDR2 FYNNEI. The CDR3 protein is CASSEQQSSYNEQLF. In DNA, the CDR3 is TGTGCCAGCAGTGAACAACAGAGCTCCTACAATGAGCAGTTGTTC.